This T cell receptor beta chain was identified in a study of cytomegalovirus exposure and HLA in healthy donors. Study as a whole: Researchers found that around 80% of 398 genotyped donors fell within the Caucasian-associated ancestry cluster. Notes on the study in general: Some V segments (TRBV6-2 and TRBV6-3 among them) were excluded as indistinguishable. Most TCR sequences were uncommon, yet certain public TCRs appeared in many donors. Some TCR beta chains (roughly 160 of them) were listed as cytomegalovirus-associated.

The trim removed 6 bases at V and 2 bases at J, leaving 6 bases unmatched. This CDR3 is 14 amino acids long. Germline V gene data show CDR1 as SNHLY and CDR2 as FYNNEI. With 60 Vbeta and 13 Jbeta primers, the PCR was carried out. Method: immunoSEQ multiplex PCR; TCRdb's copy keeps in-frame clones and lacks some. Across approximately 100,000 clones, the top ten clones capture around 0.6% of the sample. As regards this clone: Its antigen is not identified.

The specimen was PBMCs. This receptor was obtained from a man in his fifties in good health and CMV-seronegative. The gene calls are TRBV2 and TRBJ2-7; 8 bases are shared with TRBD1. The CDR3 nucleotides read TGTGCCAGCAGGGAGGGACAGGACCCCTACGAGCAGTACTTC. Amino acid sequence: CASREGQDPYEQYF.